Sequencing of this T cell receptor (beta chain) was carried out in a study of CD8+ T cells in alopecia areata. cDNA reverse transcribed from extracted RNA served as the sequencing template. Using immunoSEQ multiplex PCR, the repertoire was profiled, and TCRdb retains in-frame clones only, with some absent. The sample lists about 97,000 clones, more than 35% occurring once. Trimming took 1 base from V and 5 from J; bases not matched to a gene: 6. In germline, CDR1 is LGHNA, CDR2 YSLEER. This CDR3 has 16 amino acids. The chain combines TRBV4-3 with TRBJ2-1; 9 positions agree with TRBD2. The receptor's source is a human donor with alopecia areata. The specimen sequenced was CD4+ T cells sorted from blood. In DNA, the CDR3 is TGCGCCAGCAGCCAAGTTTGGCGGGGGGGGCACAATGAGCAGTTCTTC. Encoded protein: CASSQVWRGGHNEQFF.